The entry below gives a single T cell receptor (beta chain) sequence along with its context. The antigen is not known. The data were obtained in a study of shared clonotypes between healthy human individuals. Study background: The plates for each donor numbered three CD4 naive, three CD4 memory, two CD8 naive and one CD8 memory. The study, taken as a whole, reports: Sequencing depth was predicted to influence how clonotypes are shared among donors. It was the non-shared clonotypes that had lower generation probabilities than clonotypes shared by all four donors.

This CDR3 spans 16 amino acids. Per the germline V gene, CDR1 is SNHLY and CDR2 is FYNNEI. The V and J ends lost 0 bases and 3 bases, in that order; junction bases with no gene match: 7. Generated by immunoSEQ multiplex PCR, the TCRdb table keeps only in-frame clones and is missing some. The data hold 2 million to 2.5 million clones, with around 95% observed a single time. The chain carries TRBV2 and TRBJ1-1, with 7 bases lining up with TRBD1. The sequencing sample was made of naive CD4+ T cells sorted from blood. Documented subset: CD45RA+ positively selected. This TCR was recovered from a man aged 18 to 35 in good health. In DNA form, the CDR3 reads TGTGCCAGCAGTGAAGCCAGGGGGGCGGGGTACACTGAAGCTTTCTTT. Its protein is CASSEARGAGYTEAFF.